The source of this T cell receptor (beta chain) is a study of a mutant IDH1 vaccine in newly diagnosed glioma. About the study: Patients were started on vaccination 4-6 weeks after radiotherapy alone, or with temozolomide cycles. Among treated patients, roughly 62% were male and roughly 40% female, and mean age was about 40 years.

The CDR3 consists of 11 residues. In germline, CDR1 is SGHTA, CDR2 FQGNSA. V lost 2 bases and J lost 5, with 3 bases in between. Libraries were prepared by immunoSEQ multiplex PCR; TCRdb keeps only in-frame clonotypes and omits some of them. The table lists some 59,000 clones, 70% to 90% of them singletons. Regarding this clone: The antigen remains unidentified.

The time point was: week 11, during vaccination. Every single dose of the vaccine, 300 ug of mutant IDH1 20-mer peptide, came with topical imiquimod. Tumors from donors were new WHO grade 3 or 4 IDH1-mutant astrocytomas with ATRX loss. Material: PBMCs, obtained from a glioma patient whose treatment included an IDH1 peptide vaccine. The receptor was derived from a man aged 35 to 55 with glioma. The gene calls are TRBV7-2 and TRBJ1-1; D uncertain. This chain's CDR3 is CASSLSTEAFF. As DNA, the CDR3 is TGTGCCAGCAGCTTATCGACTGAAGCTTTCTTT.